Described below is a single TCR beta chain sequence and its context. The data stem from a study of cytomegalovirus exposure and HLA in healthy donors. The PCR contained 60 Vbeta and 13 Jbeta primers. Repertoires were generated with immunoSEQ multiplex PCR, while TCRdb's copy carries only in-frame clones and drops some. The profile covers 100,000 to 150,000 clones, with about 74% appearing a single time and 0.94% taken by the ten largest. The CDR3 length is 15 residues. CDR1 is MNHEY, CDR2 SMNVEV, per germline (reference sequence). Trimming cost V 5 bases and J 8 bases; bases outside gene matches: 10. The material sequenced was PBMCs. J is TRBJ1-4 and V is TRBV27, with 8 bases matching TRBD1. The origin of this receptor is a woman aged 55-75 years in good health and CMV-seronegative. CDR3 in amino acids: CASSPRRTGREKLFF. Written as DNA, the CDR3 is TGTGCCAGCAGTCCGAGGCGGACAGGGAGGGAAAAACTGTTTTTT. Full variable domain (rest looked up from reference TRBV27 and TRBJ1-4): EAQVTQNPRYLITVTGKKLTVTCSQNMNHEYMSWYRQDPGLGLRQIYYSMNVEVTDKGDVPEGYKVSRKEKRNFPLILESPSPNQTSLYFCASSPRRTGREKLFFGSGTQLSVL.